This passage covers 2 T cell receptor beta chains from one sample sequenced in a study of cytomegalovirus exposure and HLA in healthy donors. Produced via immunoSEQ multiplex PCR; TCRdb's table is partial and in-frame only. Of 150,000 to 200,000 clones listed, roughly 82% are singletons. The sequenced sample was PBMCs. The origin of the receptors is a woman younger than 30 in good health and CMV-seronegative.

The chain recombines TRBV6-5 with TRBJ2-3, with TRBD2 matching 12 bases. The CDR3 runs 13 residues. Germline V gene sequence: CDR1 MNHEY, CDR2 SVGAGI. Written as DNA, the CDR3 is TGTGCTTCCACTAGCGGGGGGCCAGATACGCAGTATTTT. As protein: CASTSGGPDTQYF.

The J gene is TRBJ1-1, the V gene TRBV2; 8 bases map to TRBD1. CDR3 length: 16 amino acids. Germline V lookup: CDR1 SNHLY, CDR2 FYNNEI. Trimming at V came to 4 bases and at J to 0 bases, leaving 7 bases not matched to a gene. In DNA, the CDR3 is TGTGCCAGCAGTGGTGACAGGGGCGTAATGAACACTGAAGCTTTCTTT. Its translation is CASSGDRGVMNTEAFF.